Listed here is a single TCR beta chain. The data were obtained in a study of Tregs in tolerant kidney transplant recipients. The protocol was immunoSEQ multiplex PCR, while the TCRdb copy is restricted to in-frame clones and leaves out a portion. The profile covers around 78,000 clones, with approximately 90% appearing a single time and about 0.36% taken by the ten largest. The ends were cut back, 4 bases at V and 6 bases at J, with 9 bases in the middle. CDR1 is MNHNS and CDR2 is SASEGT in the germline V gene. The CDR3 is 12 amino acids. This TCR was sampled from a human donor who received a combined kidney and bone marrow transplant. This material consisted of Tregs from blood, taken before the transplant. The gene calls are TRBV6-1 and TRBJ1-2; TRBD1 is a possible D gene (5 bases). CDR3 residues: CASSVVGDGYTF. DNA of the CDR3: TGTGCCAGCAGTGTGGTAGGGGATGGCTACACCTTC.